This TCR beta chain was identified during a study of T cell responses to AZD1222 COVID-19 vaccine. The study's findings and limits: Only a handful of people who got AZD1222 tested seropositive at baseline. Sampling that yielded the repertoires occurred only after the peak T cell response. The CD4 TCRs associated with vaccination extended across spike and predominated at 160-218 and 743-854.

Note on this clone: The antigen is undetermined.

Profiled with immunoSEQ multiplex PCR; TCRdb holds only in-frame clones, not every one. The table lists about 94,000 clones, about 88% of them singletons. The length of the CDR3 is 13 residues. With 2 bases clipped from V and 2 bases from J, the junction kept 1 base outside the gene matches. In germline, CDR1 is SGHNT, CDR2 YYREEE (reference sequence). The source was peripheral blood, collected on day 0 of AZD1222 vaccination. V and J are TRBV5-4 and TRBJ2-7; 7 bases align to TRBD2. The sequence came from an adult in good health. The CDR3 reads CASSLRGAYEQYF. The CDR3 nucleotides read TGTGCCAGCAGCTTACGGGGGGCCTACGAGCAGTACTTC.